This note documents a single TCR beta chain sequence. Its specificity is not known. This sample is part of a study of shared clonotypes between healthy human individuals. In the CD4+ fraction, cells were divided into CD45RA+ naive and CD45RA-negative memory subsets. CDR1 and CDR2 (germline): SGHAT, FQNNGV. Trimming removed 0 bases at V and 9 bases at J, with 9 bases between. The CDR3 loop spans 14 amino acids. General study results and limits: The study generally estimated greater richness for naive than memory subsets.

TCRdb keeps only in-frame clones here, not all; method: immunoSEQ multiplex PCR. Of around 2.3 million clones in the sample, more than 90% are singletons; the top ten hold 0.13%. This rearrangement joins TRBV11-2 to TRBJ1-6; no firm D call. Sequencing was carried out using naive CD4+ T cells sorted from blood. Subset: CD45RA+ positively selected. This receptor was identified in a man in his late teens or twenties in good health. The CDR3 is CASSLELTGSPLHF. The CDR3 DNA sequence: TGTGCCAGCAGCTTAGAGTTAACGGGTTCACCCCTCCACTTT.